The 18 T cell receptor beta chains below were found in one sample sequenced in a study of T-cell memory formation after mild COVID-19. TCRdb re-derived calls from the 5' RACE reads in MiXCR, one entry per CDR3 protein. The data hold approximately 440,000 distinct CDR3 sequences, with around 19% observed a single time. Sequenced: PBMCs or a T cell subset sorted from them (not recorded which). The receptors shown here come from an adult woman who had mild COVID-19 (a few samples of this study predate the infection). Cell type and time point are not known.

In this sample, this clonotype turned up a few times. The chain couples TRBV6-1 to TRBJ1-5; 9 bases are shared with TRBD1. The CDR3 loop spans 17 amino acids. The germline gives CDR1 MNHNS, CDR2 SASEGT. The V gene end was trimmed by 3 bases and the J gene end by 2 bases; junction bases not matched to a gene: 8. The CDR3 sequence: CASSDWGQGGRNQPQHF. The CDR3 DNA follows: TGTGCCAGCAGTGATTGGGGACAGGGAGGACGCAATCAGCCCCAGCATTTT.

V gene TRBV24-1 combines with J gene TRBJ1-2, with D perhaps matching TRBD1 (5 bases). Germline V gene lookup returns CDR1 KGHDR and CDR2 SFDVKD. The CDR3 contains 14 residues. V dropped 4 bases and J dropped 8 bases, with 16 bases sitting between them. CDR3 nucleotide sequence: TGTGCCACCAGTGACCAGGGACGAGCGTTCGGCTACACCTTC. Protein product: CATSDQGRAFGYTF.

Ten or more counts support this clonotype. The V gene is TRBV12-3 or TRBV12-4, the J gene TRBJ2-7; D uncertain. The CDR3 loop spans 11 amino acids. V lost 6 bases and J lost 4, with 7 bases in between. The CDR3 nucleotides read TGTGCCAGCAGCCGAAATTACGAGCAGTACTTC. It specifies CASSRNYEQYF.

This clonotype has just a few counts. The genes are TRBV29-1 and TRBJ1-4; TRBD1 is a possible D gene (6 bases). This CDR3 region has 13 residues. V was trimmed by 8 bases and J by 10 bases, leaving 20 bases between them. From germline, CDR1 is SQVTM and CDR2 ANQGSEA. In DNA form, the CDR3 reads TGCAGCTTAACGGACAGCCAGGATGGAAAACTGTTTTTT. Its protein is CSLTDSQDGKLFF.

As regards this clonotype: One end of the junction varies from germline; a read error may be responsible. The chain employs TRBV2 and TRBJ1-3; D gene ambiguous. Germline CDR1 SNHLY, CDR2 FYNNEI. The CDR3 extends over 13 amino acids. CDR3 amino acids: CASRQDSRNTIYF. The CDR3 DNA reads TGTGCCAGCAGGCAGGACTCTAGAAACACCATATATTTT.

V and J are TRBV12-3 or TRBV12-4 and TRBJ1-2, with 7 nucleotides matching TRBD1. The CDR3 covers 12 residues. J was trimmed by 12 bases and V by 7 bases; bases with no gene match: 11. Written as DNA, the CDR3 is TGTGCCAGCACCCGGACAGGCGGAGTAAACACCTTC. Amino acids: CASTRTGGVNTF.

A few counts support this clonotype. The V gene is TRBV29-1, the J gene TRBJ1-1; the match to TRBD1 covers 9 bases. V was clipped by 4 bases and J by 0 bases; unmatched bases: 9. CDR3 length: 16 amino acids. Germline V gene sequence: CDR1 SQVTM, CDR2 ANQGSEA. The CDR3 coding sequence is TGCAGCGTTGTAATCCTTGGACAGGGGTTGAACACTGAAGCTTTCTTT. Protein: CSVVILGQGLNTEAFF.

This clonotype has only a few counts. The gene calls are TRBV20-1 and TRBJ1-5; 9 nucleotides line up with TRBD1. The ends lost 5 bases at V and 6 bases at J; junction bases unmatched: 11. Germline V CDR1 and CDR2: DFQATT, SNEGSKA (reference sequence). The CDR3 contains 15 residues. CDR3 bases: TGCAGTGCTGCCCGGACAGGGGTTTCGAGTCAGCCCCAGCATTTT. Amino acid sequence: CSAARTGVSSQPQHF.

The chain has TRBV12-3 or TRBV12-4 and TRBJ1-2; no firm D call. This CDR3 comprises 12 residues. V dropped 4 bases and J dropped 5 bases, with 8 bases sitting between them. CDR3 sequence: CASSSRLYGYTF. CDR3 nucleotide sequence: TGTGCCAGCAGTTCGAGACTGTATGGCTACACCTTC.

The CDR3 coding sequence is TGCAGTGCCGAGAGACTAGCGGTGATCTACAATGAGCAGTTCTTC. This translates into CSAERLAVIYNEQFF. The genes are TRBV20-1 and TRBJ2-1; 9 bases line up with TRBD2. CDR3 length: 15 residues. V dropped 6 bases and J dropped 3; count of bases not matched to a gene: 9. Germline V gives CDR1 DFQATT, CDR2 SNEGSKA (reference sequence).

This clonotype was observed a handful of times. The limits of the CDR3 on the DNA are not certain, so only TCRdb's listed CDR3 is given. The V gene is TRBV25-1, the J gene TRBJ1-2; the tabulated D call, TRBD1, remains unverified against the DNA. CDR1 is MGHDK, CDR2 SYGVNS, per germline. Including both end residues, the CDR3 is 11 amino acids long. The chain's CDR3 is CASSEWGRGTF.

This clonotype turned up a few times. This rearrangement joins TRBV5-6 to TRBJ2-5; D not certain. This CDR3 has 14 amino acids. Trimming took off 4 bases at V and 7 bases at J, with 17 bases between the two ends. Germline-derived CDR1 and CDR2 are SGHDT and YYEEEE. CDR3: CASSPSTRPGTQYF. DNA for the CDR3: TGTGCCAGCAGCCCGTCCACTCGTCCTGGGACCCAGTACTTC.

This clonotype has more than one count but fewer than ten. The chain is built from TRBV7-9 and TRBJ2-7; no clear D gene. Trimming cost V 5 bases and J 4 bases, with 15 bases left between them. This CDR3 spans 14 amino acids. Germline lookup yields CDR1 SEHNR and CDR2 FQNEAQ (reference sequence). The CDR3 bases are TGTGCCAGCAGCCCCATGGGTGGCGTTTACGAGCAGTACTTC. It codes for CASSPMGGVYEQYF.

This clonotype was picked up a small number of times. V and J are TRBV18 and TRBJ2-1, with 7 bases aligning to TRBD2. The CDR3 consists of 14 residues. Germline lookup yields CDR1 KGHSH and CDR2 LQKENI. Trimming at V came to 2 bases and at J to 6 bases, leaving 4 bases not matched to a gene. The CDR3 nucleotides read TGTGCCAGCTCACCAGCGGGAGTCGGCAATGAGCAGTTCTTC. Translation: CASSPAGVGNEQFF.

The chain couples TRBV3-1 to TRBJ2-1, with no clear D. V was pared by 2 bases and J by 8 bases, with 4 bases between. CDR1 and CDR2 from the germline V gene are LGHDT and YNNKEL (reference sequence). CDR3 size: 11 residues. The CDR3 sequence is CASSQFDEQFF. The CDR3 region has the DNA TGTGCCAGCAGCCAATTCGATGAGCAGTTCTTC.

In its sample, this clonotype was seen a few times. The CDR3 sequence is CSARGLAGAPYEQYF. The CDR3, as DNA: TGCAGTGCTAGAGGGCTAGCGGGGGCACCCTACGAGCAGTACTTC. This chain uses TRBV20-1 with TRBJ2-7; 10 bases agree with TRBD2. The CDR3 is 15 amino acids. The V and J ends lost 1 base and 2 bases, in that order; junction bases with no gene match: 5. Germline loops: CDR1 DFQATT, CDR2 SNEGSKA (reference sequence).

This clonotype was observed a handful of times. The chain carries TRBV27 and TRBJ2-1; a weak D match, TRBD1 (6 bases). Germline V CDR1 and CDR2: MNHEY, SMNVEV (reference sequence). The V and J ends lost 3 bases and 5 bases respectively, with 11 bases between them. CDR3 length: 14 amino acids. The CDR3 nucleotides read TGTGCCAGCAGTTTTGGGGGCCGAAACAATGAGCAGTTCTTC. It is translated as CASSFGGRNNEQFF.

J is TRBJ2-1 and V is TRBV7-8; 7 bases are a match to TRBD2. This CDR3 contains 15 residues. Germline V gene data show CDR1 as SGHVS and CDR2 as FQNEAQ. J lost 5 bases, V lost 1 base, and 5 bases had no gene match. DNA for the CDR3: TGTGCCAGCAGCTTAGAGCGGGACTCAAACAATGAGCAGTTCTTC. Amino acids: CASSLERDSNNEQFF.